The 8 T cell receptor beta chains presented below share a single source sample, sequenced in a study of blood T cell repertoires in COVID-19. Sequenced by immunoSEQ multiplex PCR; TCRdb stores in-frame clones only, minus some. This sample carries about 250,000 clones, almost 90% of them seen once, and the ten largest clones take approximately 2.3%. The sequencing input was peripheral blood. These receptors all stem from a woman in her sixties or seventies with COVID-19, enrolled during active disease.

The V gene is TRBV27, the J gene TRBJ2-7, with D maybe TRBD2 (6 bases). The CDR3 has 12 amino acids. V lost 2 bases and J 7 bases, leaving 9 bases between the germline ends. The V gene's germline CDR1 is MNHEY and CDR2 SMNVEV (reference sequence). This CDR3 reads CASSLLGGEQYF. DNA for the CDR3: TGTGCCAGCAGTTTACTCGGGGGAGAGCAGTACTTC.

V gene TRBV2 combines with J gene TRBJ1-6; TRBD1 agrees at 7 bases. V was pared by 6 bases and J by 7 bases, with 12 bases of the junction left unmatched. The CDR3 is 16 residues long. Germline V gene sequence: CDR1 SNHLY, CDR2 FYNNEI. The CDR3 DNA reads TGTGCCAGCAGCCCCCGGGACAGCACTTTAAATTCACCCCTCCACTTT. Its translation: CASSPRDSTLNSPLHF. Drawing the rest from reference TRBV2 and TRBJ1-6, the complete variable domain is EPEVTQTPSHQVTQMGQEVILRCVPISNHLYFYWYRQILGQKVEFLVSFYNNEISEKSEIFDDQFSVERPDGSNFTLKIRSTKLEDSAMYFCASSPRDSTLNSPLHFGNGTRLTVT.

CDR3 DNA sequence: TGTGCCAGCAGACCCAGCGGGTCCTACGAGCAGTACTTC. The encoded protein is CASRPSGSYEQYF. The J gene is TRBJ2-7, the V gene TRBV5-4, with TRBD2 as a possible D gene (6 bases). V lost 5 bases to trimming and J lost 1 base, with 10 bases between them. Germline lookup yields CDR1 SGHNT and CDR2 YYREEE (reference sequence). The CDR3 consists of 13 residues.

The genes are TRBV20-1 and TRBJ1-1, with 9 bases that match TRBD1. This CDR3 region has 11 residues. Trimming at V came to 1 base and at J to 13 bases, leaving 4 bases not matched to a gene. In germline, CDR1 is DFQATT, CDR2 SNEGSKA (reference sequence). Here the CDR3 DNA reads TGCAGTGCTAGAGGGACAGGGGTGGGTTTCTTT. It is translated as CSARGTGVGFF.

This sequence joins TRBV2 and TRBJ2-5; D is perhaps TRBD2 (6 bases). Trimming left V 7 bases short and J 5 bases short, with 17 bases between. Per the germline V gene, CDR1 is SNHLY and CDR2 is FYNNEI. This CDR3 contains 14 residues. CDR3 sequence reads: CASNGGPPRETQYF. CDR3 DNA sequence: TGTGCCAGCAACGGGGGTCCCCCCCGGGAGACCCAGTACTTC.

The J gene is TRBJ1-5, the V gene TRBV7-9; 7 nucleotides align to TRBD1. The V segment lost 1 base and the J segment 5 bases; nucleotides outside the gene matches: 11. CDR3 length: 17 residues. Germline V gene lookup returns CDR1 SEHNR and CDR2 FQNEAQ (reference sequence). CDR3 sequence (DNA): TGTGCCAGCAGCTTAGGGTATCGGGGGCAGGGGGATCAGCCCCAGCATTTT. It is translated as CASSLGYRGQGDQPQHF.

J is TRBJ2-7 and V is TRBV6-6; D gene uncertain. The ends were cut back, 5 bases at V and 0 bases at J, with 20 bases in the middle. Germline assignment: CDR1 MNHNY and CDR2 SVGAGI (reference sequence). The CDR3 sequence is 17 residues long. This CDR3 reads CASSPTHGEMYSYEQYF. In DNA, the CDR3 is TGTGCCAGCAGTCCCACCCACGGAGAAATGTACTCCTACGAGCAGTACTTC.

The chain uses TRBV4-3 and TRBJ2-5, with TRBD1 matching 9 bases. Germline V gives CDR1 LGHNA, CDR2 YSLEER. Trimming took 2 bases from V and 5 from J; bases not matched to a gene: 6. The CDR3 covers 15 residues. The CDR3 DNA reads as TGCGCCAGCAGCCAATCCTGGACAGGGGCCGAGACCCAGTACTTC. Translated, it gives CASSQSWTGAETQYF.